Following are 31 T cell receptor beta chains from one sample sequenced in a study of early T cells in non-severe SARS-CoV-2 infection. TCRdb processed the 5' RACE reads anew with MiXCR; each CDR3 protein has one entry. The sample has 65,000 to 85,000 distinct CDR3 sequences; roughly 12% are singletons. Sequencing used whole blood. These receptors were collected from an adult who was a healthcare worker with PCR-confirmed SARS-CoV-2 infection or an uninfected control (not recorded which).

This clonotype showed up many times. The chain has TRBV27 and TRBJ1-6, with D possibly matching TRBD1 (5 bases). In germline, CDR1 is MNHEY, CDR2 SMNVEV (reference sequence). This CDR3 has 14 amino acids. The germline V and J ends were trimmed by 7 bases and 8 bases, with 15 bases remaining between them. CDR3 loop: CASTSRDSHSPLHF. The CDR3, as DNA: TGTGCCAGCACCTCCAGGGACTCTCATTCACCCCTCCACTTT.

This clonotype was recorded many times. The limits of the CDR3 on the DNA are not certain, so only TCRdb's listed CDR3 is given. The chain carries TRBV12-2 and TRBJ1-5; the table's D call, TRBD1, was not checked against the DNA. TRBV12-2 is recorded as a pseudogene. The CDR3 sequence runs 17 residues, both termini included. The CDR3 loop reads CASRFGQGAQGNQPQHF.

This clonotype was picked up a small number of times. This sequence joins TRBV28 and TRBJ2-3; D gene unclear. The CDR3 consists of 12 residues. V gave up 7 bases and J gave up 2 bases, with 7 bases separating them. Per the germline V gene, CDR1 is MDHEN and CDR2 is SYDVKM. CDR3 sequence (DNA): TGTGCCAGCAACCCGCCCACAGATACGCAGTATTTT. It encodes CASNPPTDTQYF.

The CDR3 region is CSASGRVDYEQYF. CDR3 sequence (DNA): TGCAGCGCTAGCGGGAGGGTCGACTACGAGCAGTACTTC. V and J are TRBV29-1 and TRBJ2-7, with 12 positions matching TRBD2. Looked up from germline, CDR1 is SQVTM and CDR2 is ANQGSEA. J gave up 3 bases and V 7 bases, and 4 bases lay outside the gene matches. The CDR3 extends over 13 amino acids.

This clonotype showed up many times. The rearrangement uses TRBV12-3 or TRBV12-4 and TRBJ2-7; 8 bases line up with TRBD2. With V trimmed by 7 bases and J by 7 bases, 15 bases remained unmatched. The CDR3 is 15 amino acids. In nucleotides, the CDR3 is TGTGCCAGCACCGTAGCGCTGGCGGGAGGTGGTGAGCAGTACTTC. Its protein product is CASTVALAGGGEQYF.

This clonotype appeared a few times. The chain is built from TRBV6-5 and TRBJ2-2; D is tentatively TRBD1 or TRBD2 (7 bases each). The CDR3 covers 18 residues. The V end lost 6 bases, the J end lost 6 bases, and 26 bases lay between the germline ends. Germline loops: CDR1 MNHEY, CDR2 SVGAGI. The CDR3 DNA reads as TGTGCCAGCAGCTATCGACCCTTTACAGGGGCGGGGGCCGGGGAGCTGTTTTTT. Its translation is CASSYRPFTGAGAGELFF.

Turning to this clonotype: Being one base from a much bigger clone, this may be a read error. The gene calls are TRBV7-8 and TRBJ2-3; the D gene is possibly TRBD2 (6 bases). The CDR3 spans 13 residues. CDR1 SGHVS and CDR2 FQNEAQ come from the germline V gene. CDR3 bases: TGTACCAGCAGCTTATGGGAGGCAGATACGCAGTATTTT. This sequence encodes CTSSLWEADTQYF.

This clonotype has a count of ten or more. J is TRBJ2-3 and V is TRBV5-1, with a weak D call TRBD2 (6 bases). This CDR3 has 15 amino acids. Germline CDR1 SGHRS, CDR2 YFSETQ. The V end was cut by 0 bases, the J end by 1 base, with 9 bases between. The chain's CDR3 is CASSLERAGTDTQYF. Written as DNA, the CDR3 is TGCGCCAGCAGCTTGGAGCGGGCCGGCACAGATACGCAGTATTTT.

The sample holds many counts of this clonotype. The rearrangement uses TRBV20-1 and TRBJ2-5; D gene unclear. CDR1 and CDR2 from the germline V gene are DFQATT and SNEGSKA (reference sequence). This CDR3 has 13 amino acids. Trimming took off 1 base at V and 3 bases at J, with 9 bases between the two ends. The chain's CDR3 is CSARARLEETQYF. In nucleotides, the CDR3 is TGCAGTGCTAGAGCGAGGCTAGAAGAGACCCAGTACTTC.

This clonotype occurred a few times. The chain couples TRBV7-2 to TRBJ2-2, with a possible D match to TRBD1 (5 bases). Trimming took off 1 base at V and 5 bases at J, with 8 bases between the two ends. CDR1 is SGHTA, CDR2 FQGNSA, per germline. The CDR3 is 14 amino acids. The CDR3 DNA reads TGTGCCAGCAGCTTAGGGCAGGGTACCGGGGAGCTGTTTTTT. Its translation is CASSLGQGTGELFF.

This clonotype was detected a few times. The chain joins TRBV7-8 to TRBJ2-7; TRBD1 aligns across 9 bases. CDR3 size: 15 residues. Trimming cost V 1 base and J 4 bases; bases outside gene matches: 5. Per the germline V gene, CDR1 is SGHVS and CDR2 is FQNEAQ. CDR3 residues: CASSLGRTGEYEQYF. The DNA for the CDR3 is TGTGCCAGCAGCTTAGGCCGGACAGGGGAGTACGAGCAGTACTTC.

Ten or more counts support this clonotype. The rearrangement joins TRBV11-3 to TRBJ1-1; D may be TRBD1 (6 bases). The CDR3 has 16 residues. Germline CDR1 reads SGHNT; CDR2 reads YENEEA. The germline V and J ends were trimmed by 1 base and 0 bases, with 12 bases remaining between them. The CDR3 protein is CASSLGPGQMNTEAFF. In DNA, the CDR3 is TGTGCCAGCAGCTTAGGCCCGGGACAAATGAACACTGAAGCTTTCTTT.

In its sample, this clonotype was seen many times. The chain uses TRBV7-3 and TRBJ2-3; D remains ambiguous. The germline V and J ends were trimmed by 2 bases and 2 bases, with 5 bases remaining between them. CDR1 SGHTA and CDR2 FQGTGA come from the germline V gene. The CDR3 spans 13 residues. CDR3 residues: CASSLAYTDTQYF. CDR3 nucleotide sequence: TGTGCCAGCAGCTTAGCGTACACAGATACGCAGTATTTT. Full variable domain (rest looked up from reference TRBV7-3 and TRBJ2-3): GAGVSQTPSNKVTEKGKYVELRCDPISGHTALYWYRQSLGQGPEFLIYFQGTGAADDSGLPNDRFFAVRPEGSVSTLKIQRTERGDSAVYLCASSLAYTDTQYFGPGTRLTVL.

The chain carries TRBV10-3 and TRBJ2-7; perhaps TRBD2 as D (5 bases). The V gene lost 5 bases and the J gene lost 6 bases, with 11 bases spanning the gap. Germline V CDR1 and CDR2: ENHRY, SYGVKD. The CDR3 consists of 12 residues. The CDR3 DNA reads TGTGCCATCAGTCCCCTCGAGGGCGAGCAGTACTTC. Translation gives CAISPLEGEQYF.

Ten or more counts support this clonotype. CDR3 DNA: TGTGCCAGCAGCGTACCCGGGACAGCCTACAATGAGCAGTTCTTC. The encoded protein is CASSVPGTAYNEQFF. The V gene is TRBV9, the J gene TRBJ2-1; TRBD1 matches 7 bases. Germline CDR1 SGDLS, CDR2 YYNGEE. This CDR3 spans 15 amino acids. The ends lost 1 base at V and 2 bases at J; junction bases unmatched: 3.

This clonotype was detected ten times or more. The chain is built from TRBV7-8 and TRBJ1-6; D remains unclear. Per the germline V gene, CDR1 is SGHVS and CDR2 is FQNEAQ. V dropped 0 bases and J dropped 6 bases, with 0 bases sitting between them. There are 12 residues in the CDR3. CDR3 sequence reads: CASSLANSPLHF. The CDR3 DNA reads as TGTGCCAGCAGCTTAGCTAATTCACCCCTCCACTTT.

This clonotype was observed many times. The chain recombines TRBV5-1 with TRBJ2-4; 8 bases match TRBD1. After removal of 4 bases from V and 1 base from J, the junction contained 10 bases not matched to a gene. The CDR3 covers 17 residues. Looked up from germline, CDR1 is SGHRS and CDR2 is YFSETQ. CDR3 sequence reads: CASSPTQGARAKNIQYF. CDR3 DNA: TGCGCCAGCAGCCCTACGCAGGGGGCCAGGGCCAAAAACATTCAGTACTTC. Looking up the rest from reference TRBV5-1 and TRBJ2-4 gives the full variable domain: KAGVTQTPRYLIKTRGQQVTLSCSPISGHRSVSWYQQTPGQGLQFLFEYFSETQRNKGNFPGRFSGRQFSNSRSEMNVSTLELGDSALYLCASSPTQGARAKNIQYFGAGTRLSVL.

This clonotype was counted a few times. CDR3 region: CASSSFYGYTF. For the CDR3, the DNA is TGTGCCAGCAGTTCCTTCTATGGCTACACCTTC. The rearrangement joins TRBV6-5 to TRBJ1-2; D unresolved. Trimming stripped 4 bases from V and 4 bases from J, with 4 bases between. Germline CDR1 reads MNHEY; CDR2 reads SVGAGI. This CDR3 has 11 residues.

This clonotype has a handful of counts. The rearrangement uses TRBV5-1 and TRBJ1-1, with 9 positions matching TRBD1. The length of the CDR3 is 15 residues. Germline-derived CDR1 and CDR2 are SGHRS and YFSETQ. The V and J ends lost 1 base and 1 base, in that order; junction bases with no gene match: 2. The CDR3 nucleotides are TGCGCCAGCAGCTTGACAGGGGGCCGGAACACTGAAGCTTTCTTT. It is translated as CASSLTGGRNTEAFF.

Ten or more counts support this clonotype. The chain joins TRBV18 to TRBJ2-7, with 8 bases fitting TRBD1. Germline V gives CDR1 KGHSH, CDR2 LQKENI. V shed 3 bases and J 0 bases; nucleotides not matched to a gene: 4. CDR3 length: 15 amino acids. The CDR3 sequence is CASSPGQANSYEQYF. CDR3 in DNA: TGTGCCAGCTCACCGGGACAGGCAAACTCCTACGAGCAGTACTTC. Full variable domain (rest looked up from reference TRBV18 and TRBJ2-7): NAGVMQNPRHLVRRRGQEARLRCSPMKGHSHVYWYRQLPEEGLKFMVYLQKENIIDESGMPKERFSAEFPKEGPSILRIQQVVRGDSAAYFCASSPGQANSYEQYFGPGTRLTVT.

This CDR3 reads CSAAGQGPNTEAFF. Here the CDR3 DNA reads TGCAGTGCAGCTGGACAGGGACCGAACACTGAAGCTTTCTTT. The chain carries TRBV20-1 and TRBJ1-1; 8 bases map to TRBD1. V was pared by 6 bases and J by 1 base, with 7 bases of the junction left unmatched. The CDR3 has 14 residues. Per the germline V gene, CDR1 is DFQATT and CDR2 is SNEGSKA (reference sequence).

This clonotype was detected ten times or more. J is TRBJ1-5 and V is TRBV12-3 or TRBV12-4; TRBD1 is a possible D gene (6 bases). V gave up 8 bases and J gave up 3 bases, with 20 bases separating them. This CDR3 has 16 amino acids. The CDR3 DNA sequence: TGTGCCAGCCGCCCCCCCGGGGGGGCTAACAATCAGCCCCAGCATTTT. Translation gives CASRPPGGANNQPQHF.

Notes on this clonotype: This may arise from a read error, as a much more abundant clone is one base away. This rearrangement joins TRBV29-1 to TRBJ2-5; maybe TRBD1 (6 bases). The CDR3 length is 12 residues. Trimming took 6 bases from V and 5 from J, leaving 13 bases between them. The germline gives CDR1 SQVTM, CDR2 ANQGSEA. The DNA for the CDR3 is TGCAGCGTCACACAGGGCGGCGAGACCCAGTACTTC. Its translation is CSVTQGGETQYF.

V usage is TRBV29-1 and J usage is TRBJ2-1, with D unresolved. Germline CDR1 reads SQVTM; CDR2 reads ANQGSEA. The CDR3 has 12 amino acids. Trimming stripped 4 bases from V and 5 bases from J, with 9 bases between. The CDR3 DNA is TGCAGCGTTGGAGGCAGCCACAATGAGCAGTTCTTC. It yields the protein CSVGGSHNEQFF.

The chain couples TRBV7-9 to TRBJ2-1; D is undetermined. CDR3 length: 14 amino acids. The germline V and J ends were trimmed by 6 bases and 7 bases, with 16 bases remaining between them. The germline gives CDR1 SEHNR, CDR2 FQNEAQ (reference sequence). CDR3 protein: CASRVPGQGNEQFF. CDR3 in DNA: TGTGCCAGCAGGGTTCCGGGCCAAGGGAATGAGCAGTTCTTC.

The chain is built from TRBV27 and TRBJ2-2, with 12 bases matching TRBD2. V was clipped by 5 bases and J by 6 bases; unmatched bases: 4. The CDR3 consists of 15 residues. Germline assignment: CDR1 MNHEY and CDR2 SMNVEV (reference sequence). The CDR3 loop is CASSRLAGGPGELFF. DNA of the CDR3: TGTGCCAGCAGTCGTCTAGCGGGGGGGCCCGGGGAGCTGTTTTTT.

The chain is built from TRBV7-9 and TRBJ2-3, with 10 nucleotides matching TRBD2. This CDR3 region has 17 residues. Looked up from germline, CDR1 is SEHNR and CDR2 is FQNEAQ (reference sequence). J gave up 3 bases and V 3 bases, and 9 bases lay outside the gene matches. Written as DNA, the CDR3 is TGTGCCAGCAGCTTGTCCGACTTAGCGGGGGGAACAGATACGCAGTATTTT. Its translation is CASSLSDLAGGTDTQYF.

This clonotype was recorded a few times. The chain joins TRBV5-6 to TRBJ1-2, with 7 bases matching TRBD1. The CDR3 contains 13 residues. V was clipped by 1 base and J by 8 bases; unmatched bases: 5. CDR1 and CDR2 (germline): SGHDT, YYEEEE. CDR3 DNA: TGTGCCAGCAGCTTGCGGACAGGTCGCGGCTACACCTTC. Translated, it gives CASSLRTGRGYTF.

This clonotype has ten or more counts. V usage is TRBV29-1 and J usage is TRBJ2-7; 9 positions agree with TRBD1. The length of the CDR3 is 13 residues. CDR1 is SQVTM and CDR2 is ANQGSEA in the germline V gene. Trimming at V came to 6 bases and at J to 2 bases, leaving 5 bases not matched to a gene. The CDR3 is CSVAGQGTYEQYF. In nucleotides, the CDR3 is TGCAGCGTGGCGGGACAGGGAACCTACGAGCAGTACTTC.

V usage is TRBV2 and J usage is TRBJ2-6; tentatively, D is TRBD2 (5 bases). V was pared by 5 bases and J by 1 base, with 12 bases between. Germline V gene lookup returns CDR1 SNHLY and CDR2 FYNNEI. The CDR3 runs 16 residues. The CDR3 here is CASSRSWESGANVLTF. The CDR3 region has the DNA TGTGCCAGCAGTCGTTCGTGGGAGTCTGGGGCCAACGTCCTGACTTTC.

Details on this clonotype: Just one base apart from a much larger clone, this may be a read error. The chain combines TRBV20-1 with TRBJ2-7, with D hard to call. Germline lookup yields CDR1 DFQATT and CDR2 SNEGSKA (reference sequence). The CDR3 loop spans 11 amino acids. The CDR3 is CNAAKLDEQYF. CDR3 nucleotides: TGCAATGCTGCAAAGCTGGACGAGCAGTACTTC.